The rows below give T cell receptor beta chains drawn from one sample of a study of cytomegalovirus exposure and HLA in healthy donors. Data came from immunoSEQ multiplex PCR; TCRdb stores just in-frame clones and leaves some out. The repertoire holds 150,000 to 200,000 clones, roughly 73% seen once, with 2.5% to 3.5% in the top ten. Sequencing was performed on PBMCs. The source of these receptors is a female donor in good health and CMV-seronegative. CDR3s include the opening cysteine and the closing phenylalanine or tryptophan. The D gene is left open where the match is weak. Part of the rows lack a size; the others show once, few, many or a class for expanded clones.

size	J	D	V	CDR3	DNA
NA	TRBJ2-1	NA	TRBV7-8	CASSLLSGEAYYNEQFF	TGTGCCAGCAGCTTATTATCGGGGGAGGCTTACTACAATGAGCAGTTCTTC
NA	TRBJ1-2	NA	TRBV19	CASTISRVGGYGYTF	TGTGCCAGTACCATATCCCGGGTCGGGGGATATGGCTACACCTTC
NA	TRBJ2-7	TRBD2	TRBV11-2	CASSLVAGGLSYEQYF	TGTGCCAGCAGCTTAGTAGCGGGAGGCCTCTCCTACGAGCAGTACTTC
NA	TRBJ2-3	NA	TRBV19	CASSMERVLISTDTQYF	TGTGCCAGTAGTATGGAGCGGGTCCTAATTAGCACAGATACGCAGTATTTT
NA	TRBJ2-7	NA	TRBV6-1	CASSGELDSSEQYF	TGTGCCAGCAGTGGGGAACTAGATTCGAGCGAGCAGTACTTC
NA	TRBJ1-3	NA	TRBV9	CASSVEEGYSGNTIYF	TGTGCCAGCAGCGTGGAGGAGGGATACTCTGGAAACACCATATATTTT
few	TRBJ2-5	NA	TRBV27	CASNGGVLETQYF	TGTGCCAGCAATGGAGGGGTCTTAGAGACCCAGTACTTC
NA	TRBJ1-5	TRBD1	TRBV2	CASSPGQGNQPQHF	TGTGCCAGCAGTCCGGGACAGGGGAATCAGCCCCAGCATTTT
NA	TRBJ2-7	TRBD2	TRBV29-1	CSVGLAGGNEQYF	TGCAGCGTTGGACTAGCGGGAGGTAACGAGCAGTACTTC
NA	TRBJ2-5	TRBD2	TRBV5-1	CASSLQAGGPETQYF	TGCGCCAGCAGCTTACAAGCGGGGGGGCCGGAGACCCAGTACTTC
NA	TRBJ1-4	NA	TRBV2	CASTSGIELFF	TGTGCCAGCACGTCAGGGATCGAGCTGTTTTTT
once	TRBJ2-2	NA	TRBV6-1	CASSDRLNTGELFF	TGTGCCAGCAGTGACCGACTCAACACCGGGGAGCTGTTTTTT
few	TRBJ2-7	NA	TRBV6-1	CASSDGGTYEQYF	TGTGCCAGCAGTGATGGAGGTACCTACGAGCAGTACTTC
few	TRBJ2-1	TRBD2	TRBV11-3	CASSPGTSNEQFF	TGTGCCAGCAGCCCCGGGACTAGCAATGAGCAGTTCTTC
NA	TRBJ1-2	NA	TRBV18	CASSPDSNYGYTF	TGTGCCAGCTCCCCCGACAGTAACTATGGCTACACCTTC
NA	TRBJ2-7	NA	TRBV2	CASSHGQTYEQYF	TGTGCCAGCAGTCACGGACAGACCTACGAGCAGTACTTC
once	TRBJ2-7	TRBD1	TRBV30	CAWRPNRGYEQYF	TGTGCCTGGAGACCCAACAGGGGCTACGAGCAGTACTTC
NA	TRBJ1-1	NA	TRBV19	CASRISQGRDTEAFF	TGTGCCAGTAGGATATCACAGGGAAGAGACACTGAAGCTTTCTTT
NA	TRBJ2-7	NA	TRBV7-9	CASSLSVGQGEQYF	TGTGCCAGCAGCTTATCGGTGGGGCAGGGGGAGCAGTACTTC
NA	TRBJ1-5	NA	TRBV7-2	CASSLDTGISNQPQHF	TGTGCCAGCAGCTTAGATACAGGGATTAGCAATCAGCCCCAGCATTTT
NA	TRBJ1-5	NA	TRBV28	CASSLYGQPQHF	TGTGCCAGCAGTTTATACGGTCAGCCCCAGCATTTT
NA	TRBJ1-1	NA	TRBV6-1	CASSNGDENTEAFF	TGTGCCAGCAGTAACGGAGACGAGAACACTGAAGCTTTCTTT
NA	TRBJ1-2	TRBD1	TRBV9	CASSPGTGGVYGYTF	TGTGCCAGCAGCCCCGGGACAGGGGGCGTATATGGCTACACCTTC
NA	TRBJ2-1	TRBD2	TRBV9	CASSVDWRGISYNEQFF	TGTGCCAGCAGCGTAGACTGGCGGGGGATATCCTACAATGAGCAGTTCTTC
NA	TRBJ2-1	NA	TRBV11-2	CASSPSSLVAFF	TGTGCCAGCAGCCCTTCATCCCTGGTAGCGTTCTTC
NA	TRBJ2-7	TRBD2	TRBV7-9	CASSSSDAGAHYEQYF	TGTGCCAGCAGCAGCAGCGACGCGGGAGCCCACTACGAGCAGTACTTC
NA	TRBJ1-5	TRBD1	TRBV2	CASKIQGVNQPQHF	TGTGCCAGCAAGATACAGGGGGTGAATCAGCCCCAGCATTTT
many	TRBJ1-2	NA	TRBV2	CASSELQANYGYTF	TGTGCCAGCAGTGAACTACAGGCTAACTATGGCTACACCTTC
NA	TRBJ2-5	TRBD2	TRBV28	CASRPTSGTRETQYF	TGTGCCAGCAGACCTACATCCGGGACTAGGGAGACCCAGTACTTC
NA	TRBJ1-1	NA	TRBV18	CASSPDIGGSVTAFF	TGTGCCAGCTCACCAGACATTGGGGGCTCCGTGACAGCTTTCTTT
NA	TRBJ2-3	NA	TRBV19	CASSMGAGGSVSTDTQYF	TGTGCCAGTAGTATGGGGGCCGGGGGGTCCGTAAGCACAGATACGCAGTATTTT
NA	TRBJ2-5	NA	TRBV6-5	CASSYRGPPPSAQYF	TGTGCCAGCAGTTATCGAGGGCCCCCACCTTCTGCCCAGTACTTC
NA	TRBJ2-7	TRBD2	TRBV7-8	CASSLQAGERYEQYF	TGTGCCAGCAGCTTACAAGCGGGGGAGAGGTACGAGCAGTACTTC
once	TRBJ2-3	TRBD2	TRBV9	CASSVGTSEFGTDTQYF	TGTGCCAGCAGCGTCGGGACTAGCGAGTTTGGCACAGATACGCAGTATTTT
NA	TRBJ1-1	TRBD1	TRBV6-6	CASTQGQTNTEAFF	TGTGCCAGTACCCAGGGACAGACGAACACTGAAGCTTTCTTT